The rows below give T cell receptor beta chains drawn from one sample of a study of blood T cell repertoires in COVID-19. Only in-frame clones appear in the TCRdb table, and some are missing; sequencing was by immunoSEQ multiplex PCR. Of approximately 110,000 clones in the sample, approximately 78% were seen once. The sequenced sample was peripheral blood. The source is a woman of 80 years or more with acute or convalescent COVID-19. The CDR3 runs from the conserved cysteine through the conserved F or W. The order of the fields is D gene, J gene, clone size, V gene, CDR3 DNA, CDR3 protein. D genes are given only for firm matches. The size field is filled for only some rows; it gives once, few, many or a size class.

d_call: TRBD2
j_call: TRBJ2-3
clone_size: .
v_call: TRBV11-2
cdr3_nt: TGTGCCAGCAGCGGCCGACTAGCGCCAGAGTCCACAGATACGCAGTATTTT
cdr3_aa: CASSGRLAPESTDTQYF

d_call: TRBD1
j_call: TRBJ2-3
clone_size: .
v_call: TRBV7-9
cdr3_nt: TGTGCCAGCAGCTTAAGGGGACAGGGAGATACGCAGTATTTT
cdr3_aa: CASSLRGQGDTQYF

d_call: .
j_call: TRBJ2-1
clone_size: .
v_call: TRBV11-3
cdr3_nt: TGTGCCAGCAGCTTTTCTAGTTTCTACAATGAGCAGTTCTTC
cdr3_aa: CASSFSSFYNEQFF

d_call: .
j_call: TRBJ2-7
clone_size: .
v_call: TRBV5-4
cdr3_nt: TGTGCCAGCAGCACCCCGGGTTCTTCCTACGAGCAGTACTTC
cdr3_aa: CASSTPGSSYEQYF

d_call: TRBD1
j_call: TRBJ2-2
clone_size: .
v_call: TRBV7-9
cdr3_nt: TGTGCCAGCAGCTCCGGACAGGGCACCGGGGAGCTGTTTTTT
cdr3_aa: CASSSGQGTGELFF

d_call: .
j_call: TRBJ1-2
clone_size: .
v_call: TRBV28
cdr3_nt: TGTGCCAGCAGTTCCCTTAACACGAATGGCTACACCTTC
cdr3_aa: CASSSLNTNGYTF

d_call: .
j_call: TRBJ1-4
clone_size: once
v_call: TRBV2
cdr3_nt: TGTGCCAGCAGGAAAGATGGAGCTAATGAAAAACTGTTTTTT
cdr3_aa: CASRKDGANEKLFF

d_call: TRBD1
j_call: TRBJ2-1
clone_size: .
v_call: TRBV24-1
cdr3_nt: TGTGCCACCAGTGACCTACAGGGGGCTAGGAGAAATGAGCAGTTCTTC
cdr3_aa: CATSDLQGARRNEQFF

d_call: .
j_call: TRBJ1-1
clone_size: .
v_call: TRBV5-1
cdr3_nt: TGCGCCAGCAGCTTGGACGGGGTTGAAGCTTTCTTT
cdr3_aa: CASSLDGVEAFF

d_call: .
j_call: TRBJ1-6
clone_size: .
v_call: TRBV7-9
cdr3_nt: TGTGCCAGCAGCCCCGAGGGATCCCATAATTCACCCCTCCACTTT
cdr3_aa: CASSPEGSHNSPLHF

d_call: TRBD2
j_call: TRBJ2-1
clone_size: .
v_call: TRBV3-1/TRBV3-2
cdr3_nt: TGTGCCAGCAGCCAAGGCAGATCCTGGACTAGCGGATACAATGAGCAGTTCTTC
cdr3_aa: CASSQGRSWTSGYNEQFF

d_call: .
j_call: TRBJ2-5
clone_size: .
v_call: TRBV19
cdr3_nt: TGTGCCAGTAGTACGACCCAGGGGATGGTGGAGACCCAGTACTTC
cdr3_aa: CASSTTQGMVETQYF

d_call: .
j_call: TRBJ1-6
clone_size: .
v_call: TRBV7-2
cdr3_nt: TGTGCCAGCAGCCTCCAAAAGGTGGGGGCTGTTAATTCACCCCTCCACTTT
cdr3_aa: CASSLQKVGAVNSPLHF

d_call: .
j_call: TRBJ1-2
clone_size: few
v_call: TRBV30
cdr3_nt: TGTGCCTGGAGTACCGGCGGGCAGAGTGGCTACACCTTC
cdr3_aa: CAWSTGGQSGYTF

d_call: .
j_call: TRBJ2-5
clone_size: .
v_call: TRBV28
cdr3_nt: TGTGCCAGCAGTTTATCGGTTAGTCAAGAGACCCAGTACTTC
cdr3_aa: CASSLSVSQETQYF

d_call: TRBD1
j_call: TRBJ1-2
clone_size: once
v_call: TRBV28
cdr3_nt: TGTGCCAGCAGTTCCGGACAGGGACGAAACTATGGCTACACCTTC
cdr3_aa: CASSSGQGRNYGYTF

d_call: .
j_call: TRBJ1-1
clone_size: few
v_call: TRBV5-1
cdr3_nt: TGCGCCAGTACTTCAGAGGTTCGGAACACTGAAGCTTTCTTT
cdr3_aa: CASTSEVRNTEAFF

d_call: TRBD1
j_call: TRBJ2-3
clone_size: .
v_call: TRBV30
cdr3_nt: TGTGCCTGGAGTTTACAGGGGGCACACTCTAGCACAGATACGCAGTATTTT
cdr3_aa: CAWSLQGAHSSTDTQYF

d_call: .
j_call: TRBJ2-2
clone_size: few
v_call: TRBV10-1
cdr3_nt: TGCGCCAGCAAGAGTAACAGGGAAGCCGGGGAGCTGTTTTTT
cdr3_aa: CASKSNREAGELFF

d_call: .
j_call: TRBJ2-3
clone_size: once
v_call: TRBV7-9
cdr3_nt: TGTGCCAGCAGCCCGGGACAAGCGAGTTTGGGCACAGATACGCAGTATTTT
cdr3_aa: CASSPGQASLGTDTQYF

d_call: TRBD1
j_call: TRBJ2-2
clone_size: .
v_call: TRBV11-2
cdr3_nt: TGTGCCAGTTACCCGGACAGGGGGAAGGCCGGGGAGCTGTTTTTT
cdr3_aa: CASYPDRGKAGELFF

d_call: .
j_call: TRBJ2-1
clone_size: .
v_call: TRBV7-2
cdr3_nt: TGTGCCAGCAGCTTATCAGATGAGCAGTTCTTC
cdr3_aa: CASSLSDEQFF

d_call: TRBD2
j_call: TRBJ2-2
clone_size: .
v_call: TRBV12-5
cdr3_nt: TGTGCTAGTGGTCCGACTAGCTCTACTACCCTCACCGGGGAGCTGTTTTTT
cdr3_aa: CASGPTSSTTLTGELFF

d_call: TRBD1
j_call: TRBJ1-5
clone_size: .
v_call: TRBV27
cdr3_nt: TGTGCCAGCAGTTTTTCTCGGACAGGGGGAGTGAGCAATCAGCCCCAGCATTTT
cdr3_aa: CASSFSRTGGVSNQPQHF

d_call: TRBD1
j_call: TRBJ1-5
clone_size: .
v_call: TRBV18
cdr3_nt: TGTGCCAGCTCACCGGGACAGGGGAATGGTCAGCCCCAGCATTTT
cdr3_aa: CASSPGQGNGQPQHF

d_call: .
j_call: TRBJ2-2
clone_size: .
v_call: TRBV5-4
cdr3_nt: TGTGCCAGCAGTCCGCGACTTGTCACCGGGGAGCTGTTTTTT
cdr3_aa: CASSPRLVTGELFF

d_call: TRBD2
j_call: TRBJ2-1
clone_size: .
v_call: TRBV3-1/TRBV3-2
cdr3_nt: TGTGCCAGCAGCCATCGATTAGCGGGAGAAAGGGAGCAGTTCTTC
cdr3_aa: CASSHRLAGEREQFF

d_call: TRBD1
j_call: TRBJ1-5
clone_size: .
v_call: TRBV27
cdr3_nt: TGTGCCAGCAGTGACAGGGTTACAAATCAGCCCCAGCATTTT
cdr3_aa: CASSDRVTNQPQHF

d_call: .
j_call: TRBJ1-4
clone_size: once
v_call: TRBV19
cdr3_nt: TGTGCCAGTAGTATCGGGAGCGCAACTAATGAAAAACTGTTTTTT
cdr3_aa: CASSIGSATNEKLFF

d_call: TRBD2
j_call: TRBJ2-2
clone_size: .
v_call: TRBV7-7
cdr3_nt: TGTGCCAGCAGCAACAAGGGCCTAGCGGGAGAAATCACCGGGGAGCTGTTTTTT
cdr3_aa: CASSNKGLAGEITGELFF

d_call: .
j_call: TRBJ2-1
clone_size: once
v_call: TRBV5-4
cdr3_nt: TGTGCCAGCAAGGCAGGGCCCGACTACAATGAGCAGTTCTTC
cdr3_aa: CASKAGPDYNEQFF

d_call: TRBD2
j_call: TRBJ2-3
clone_size: .
v_call: TRBV24-1
cdr3_nt: TGTGCCACCATGGGGAGCGGGAGGGCCCAAGATACGCAGTATTTT
cdr3_aa: CATMGSGRAQDTQYF

d_call: TRBD2
j_call: TRBJ2-7
clone_size: .
v_call: TRBV10-3
cdr3_nt: TGTGCCATCAAGACTAGCGGTACCTACGAGCAGTACTTC
cdr3_aa: CAIKTSGTYEQYF

d_call: .
j_call: TRBJ2-2
clone_size: .
v_call: TRBV7-2
cdr3_nt: TGTGCCAGCAGCTTTACTAGGAACACCGGGGAGCTGTTTTTT
cdr3_aa: CASSFTRNTGELFF

d_call: .
j_call: TRBJ1-1
clone_size: .
v_call: TRBV5-1
cdr3_nt: TGCGCCAGCAGCCAAACTTCAAGAAACACTGAAGCTTTCTTT
cdr3_aa: CASSQTSRNTEAFF

d_call: TRBD2
j_call: TRBJ2-1
clone_size: .
v_call: TRBV19
cdr3_nt: TGTGCCACCTTTGCGGGAGCTAATGAGCAGTTCTTC
cdr3_aa: CATFAGANEQFF

d_call: .
j_call: TRBJ2-7
clone_size: once
v_call: TRBV21-1
cdr3_nt: TGTGCCAGCAGCAAAGATGGGCCGACAGGGCAAGAGCAGTACTTC
cdr3_aa: CASSKDGPTGQEQYF

d_call: .
j_call: TRBJ1-5
clone_size: once
v_call: TRBV6-5
cdr3_nt: TGTGCCAGCAGCCGCAGGGGTGGCAATCAGCCCCAGCATTTT
cdr3_aa: CASSRRGGNQPQHF

d_call: .
j_call: TRBJ2-5
clone_size: .
v_call: TRBV6-2/TRBV6-3
cdr3_nt: TGTGCCAGCAGCCAAACGAGGGAGACCCAGTACTTC
cdr3_aa: CASSQTRETQYF

d_call: TRBD1
j_call: TRBJ1-5
clone_size: .
v_call: TRBV6-5
cdr3_nt: TGTGCCAGCAGCCAGGACAGGGGGCAGCCCCAGCATTTT
cdr3_aa: CASSQDRGQPQHF

d_call: .
j_call: TRBJ1-6
clone_size: .
v_call: TRBV12-3/TRBV12-4
cdr3_nt: TGTGCCAGCAGCCGGACAGATTCACCCCTCCACTTT
cdr3_aa: CASSRTDSPLHF

d_call: TRBD2
j_call: TRBJ2-7
clone_size: .
v_call: TRBV2
cdr3_nt: TGTGCCAGCGCCTTGACTAGCGGGAGACGGGACGAGCAGTACTTC
cdr3_aa: CASALTSGRRDEQYF

d_call: TRBD1
j_call: TRBJ2-3
clone_size: .
v_call: TRBV11-3
cdr3_nt: TGTGCCAGCAGCTTAGATGGTGGGACAGGGAACACAGATACGCAGTATTTT
cdr3_aa: CASSLDGGTGNTDTQYF

d_call: .
j_call: TRBJ1-1
clone_size: .
v_call: TRBV5-1
cdr3_nt: TGCGCCAGCAGCTTGGTGGACAGTTTGAACACTGAAGCTTTCTTT
cdr3_aa: CASSLVDSLNTEAFF

d_call: .
j_call: TRBJ2-5
clone_size: once
v_call: TRBV7-9
cdr3_nt: TGTGCCAGCAGCTTAGCACGGGTAGTCGAAGAGACCCAGTACTTC
cdr3_aa: CASSLARVVEETQYF

d_call: .
j_call: TRBJ2-1
clone_size: .
v_call: TRBV19
cdr3_nt: TGTGCCAGTACTTTTGGCGGGAAGGGGAATGAGCAGTTCTTC
cdr3_aa: CASTFGGKGNEQFF

d_call: TRBD1
j_call: TRBJ2-3
clone_size: .
v_call: TRBV28
cdr3_nt: TGTGCCAGCAGTTTATTAGGGACAGGGGGATTTAAAGATACGCAGTATTTT
cdr3_aa: CASSLLGTGGFKDTQYF

d_call: TRBD1
j_call: TRBJ1-1
clone_size: .
v_call: TRBV7-6
cdr3_nt: TGTGCCAGCAGCGCCATGACAGGGCTGAACACTGAAGCTTTCTTT
cdr3_aa: CASSAMTGLNTEAFF

d_call: .
j_call: TRBJ2-1
clone_size: .
v_call: TRBV5-1
cdr3_nt: TGCGCCAGCAGTACAGGACTACACAATGAGCAGTTCTTC
cdr3_aa: CASSTGLHNEQFF

d_call: .
j_call: TRBJ1-1
clone_size: few
v_call: TRBV24-1
cdr3_nt: TGTGCCACCAGTGATTCCTCCGCCGGGGGAGAAACTGAAGCTTTCTTT
cdr3_aa: CATSDSSAGGETEAFF

d_call: TRBD2
j_call: TRBJ2-5
clone_size: .
v_call: TRBV24-1
cdr3_nt: TGTGCCACCAGTGATTGGGCTAGCGGGACACAAGAGACCCAGTACTTC
cdr3_aa: CATSDWASGTQETQYF

d_call: .
j_call: TRBJ1-5
clone_size: once
v_call: TRBV7-8
cdr3_nt: TGTGCCAGCAGCTTAGCGCAGGGCAATCAGCCCCAGCATTTT
cdr3_aa: CASSLAQGNQPQHF

d_call: .
j_call: TRBJ2-5
clone_size: .
v_call: TRBV7-9
cdr3_nt: TGTGCCAGCAGCTTAGGCAGAACCAGAGAGACCCAGTACTTC
cdr3_aa: CASSLGRTRETQYF

d_call: TRBD2
j_call: TRBJ2-5
clone_size: .
v_call: TRBV7-2
cdr3_nt: TGTGCCAGCAGCCAGGGCGGGAGTCGAGAGACCCAGTACTTC
cdr3_aa: CASSQGGSRETQYF

d_call: .
j_call: TRBJ2-2
clone_size: .
v_call: TRBV24-1
cdr3_nt: TGTGCCACCAGTGATTTGCTTTTCGGAGGGACCGGGGAGCTGTTTTTT
cdr3_aa: CATSDLLFGGTGELFF

d_call: TRBD1
j_call: TRBJ2-1
clone_size: .
v_call: TRBV2
cdr3_nt: TGTGCCAGCGCCACAGGGGCCCATGAGCAGTTCTTC
cdr3_aa: CASATGAHEQFF

d_call: .
j_call: TRBJ1-1
clone_size: .
v_call: TRBV10-2
cdr3_nt: TGCGCCACCATGAACACTGAAGCTTTCTTT
cdr3_aa: CATMNTEAFF

d_call: .
j_call: TRBJ2-2
clone_size: .
v_call: TRBV19
cdr3_nt: TGTGCCAGTAGTAGGGGCCTCGGGAACACCGGGGAGCTGTTTTTT
cdr3_aa: CASSRGLGNTGELFF

d_call: .
j_call: TRBJ2-1
clone_size: .
v_call: TRBV3-1/TRBV3-2
cdr3_nt: TGTGCCAGCAGCCAAGATAGTGGGGCAGAGCAGTTCTTC
cdr3_aa: CASSQDSGAEQFF

d_call: .
j_call: TRBJ2-2
clone_size: once
v_call: TRBV7-9
cdr3_nt: TGTGCCAGCAGCTTAGTGCAGGGGAAAGCCGGGGAGCTGTTTTTT
cdr3_aa: CASSLVQGKAGELFF